This TCR beta chain was found in a study of metastatic and nonmetastatic thyroid tumors (dated by TCRdb to 2020 to 2022). A note on the overall study: For patients with malignant and with benign thyroid disease, the researchers compared repertoires between peripheral blood samples and tumor or nodule tissue samples.

What the authors observed across the whole study: TCR beta diversity was reported as significantly higher in malignant tumors than in benign nodules, in both blood and tumor samples.

This clone was seen many times. This receptor's antigen is unknown. One base away there is no much larger clone; base qualities are not given. Receptors were amplified or captured by PCR. Sequencing used an Illumina HiSeq 4000. The TCR beta-chain CDR3 region of each patient was profiled by high-throughput sequencing. Turning to the authors' computational methods: Drawing on CDR3 differences between clinicopathological groups, the researchers built a classifier meant to tell apart patients with distant-metastatic papillary thyroid cancer. The Shannon index was used to measure repertoire diversity, and the Morisita-Horn index was used to measure how similar tumor and blood repertoires were. TCRdb passed the public sequencing reads through fastp at Q25 and MiXCR, retaining productive beta sequences. The V and J calls reflect TCRdb's pipeline rather than the authors' work. The sample table records approximately 32,000 clones; 15% of these occur just once. The top ten hold around 19% of the sample.

None of the patients had been given any treatment before thyroid surgery. Patient clinical samples collected from about 2011 to 2019 were retrospectively analysed using T-cell receptor beta sequencing. The source is a male donor with papillary thyroid cancer or a benign thyroid nodule (not recorded which). Some clones in this sample may be carry-over from other donors' samples. Sequenced material: blood.

The base sequence is TGTGCCAGCAGGATAGGACTAGCGGACAACAATGAGCAGTTCTTC. It translates to CASRIGLADNNEQFF. Here the chain combines TRBV4-2 and TRBJ2-1; TRBD2 fits 10 bases in the junction. Taken from cysteine to phenylalanine, the CDR3 has 15 residues. Only the CDR3 portion is preserved as DNA: 45 bases, with reading frame beginning at the first base. The germline V gene sets CDR1 to LGHNA and CDR2 to YNFKEQ. The germline V end is reduced by 6 bases and the J end by 5 bases; junction bases left unmatched: 7.